This TCR beta chain was documented in a study of T cell responses to AZD1222 COVID-19 vaccine. General study points: Scientists sampled the repertoires only once the peak T cell response had passed. Nearly half of spike-specific TCRs reportedly go after variant regions that carry no mutations. Possibly, clonal diversity was underestimated; donors were largely white British and included more females. The CD4 TCRs associated with vaccination extended across spike and predominated at 160-218 and 743-854.

The assay was immunoSEQ multiplex PCR, and TCRdb's table has in-frame clones only and misses some. The sample has 89,000 or so clones, 80% to 95% seen once; the top ten hold 11%. A remark on this clone: Antigen: not known.

The CDR3 runs 13 residues. V was shortened by 0 bases and J by 4 bases, with 5 bases between the two germline ends. Per germline, CDR1 SGHKS and CDR2 YYEKEE (reference sequence). The sequencing used peripheral blood, collected 28 days after the second AZD1222 dose. This TCR was recovered from an adult who received the AZD1222 COVID-19 vaccine. V gene TRBV5-5 combines with J gene TRBJ2-1; a possible D gene is TRBD2 (5 bases). The CDR3 bases are TGTGCCAGCAGCTTGGGAGGGTACAATGAGCAGTTCTTC. This sequence encodes CASSLGGYNEQFF.